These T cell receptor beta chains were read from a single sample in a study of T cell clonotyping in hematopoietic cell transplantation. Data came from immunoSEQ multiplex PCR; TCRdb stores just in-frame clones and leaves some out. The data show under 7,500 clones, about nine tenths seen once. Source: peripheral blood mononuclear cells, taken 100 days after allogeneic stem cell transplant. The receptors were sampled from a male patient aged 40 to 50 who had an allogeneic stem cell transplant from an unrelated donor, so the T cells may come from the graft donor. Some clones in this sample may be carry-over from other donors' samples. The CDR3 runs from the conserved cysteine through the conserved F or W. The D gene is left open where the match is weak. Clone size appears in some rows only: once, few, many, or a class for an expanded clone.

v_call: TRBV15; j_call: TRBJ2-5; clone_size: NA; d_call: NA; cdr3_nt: TGTGCCACCAGCGGGGGGTCAGCCGTTCAAGAGACCCAGTACTTC; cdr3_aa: CATSGGSAVQETQYF
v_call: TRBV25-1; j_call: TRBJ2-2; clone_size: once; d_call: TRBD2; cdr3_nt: TGTGCCAGCAGTGGTTGGACTAGCGGTTTCGCGAACACCGGGGAGCTGTTTTTT; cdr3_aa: CASSGWTSGFANTGELFF
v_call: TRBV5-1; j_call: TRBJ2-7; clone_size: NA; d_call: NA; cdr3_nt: TGCGCCAGCAGATGGGGCGAAAACTCCTACGAGCAGTACTTC; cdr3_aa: CASRWGENSYEQYF
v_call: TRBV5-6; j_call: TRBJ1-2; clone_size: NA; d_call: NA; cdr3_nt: TGTGCCAGCAGCCCCTGGCCGGGGGGGAGCCTCTATGGCTACACCTTC; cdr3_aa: CASSPWPGGSLYGYTF
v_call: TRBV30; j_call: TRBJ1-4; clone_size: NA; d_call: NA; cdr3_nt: TGTGCCTGGACCCCGGGACCATATGAAAAACTGTTTTTT; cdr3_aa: CAWTPGPYEKLFF
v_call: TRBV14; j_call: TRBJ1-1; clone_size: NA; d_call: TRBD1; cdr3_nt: TGTGCCAGCAGCCCCATAGGACAGGGACCTGAAGCTTTCTTT; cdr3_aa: CASSPIGQGPEAFF
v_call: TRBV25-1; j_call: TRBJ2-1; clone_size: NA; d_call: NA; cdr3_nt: TGTGCCAGCAGTGACGACTCAGACTACAATGAGCAGTTCTTC; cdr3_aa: CASSDDSDYNEQFF
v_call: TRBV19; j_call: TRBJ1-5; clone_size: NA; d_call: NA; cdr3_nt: TGTGCCAGCGGATATCCTAGGGAGCCCCAGCATTTT; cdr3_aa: CASGYPREPQHF
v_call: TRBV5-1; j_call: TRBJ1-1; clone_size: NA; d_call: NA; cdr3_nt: TGCGCCAGCAACTGGGGGGGTGAGAGGACTGAAGCTTTCTTT; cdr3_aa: CASNWGGERTEAFF
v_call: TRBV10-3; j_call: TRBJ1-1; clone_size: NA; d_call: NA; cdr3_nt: TGTGCCATCAGTGAGGTTCCCGTTCGGGACACCATGAACACTGAAGCTTTCTTT; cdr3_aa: CAISEVPVRDTMNTEAFF
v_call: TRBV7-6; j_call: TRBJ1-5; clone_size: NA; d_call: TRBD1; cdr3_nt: TGTGCCAGCAGCAAATACGGGGACAGGGCGGAACAGCCCCAGCATTTT; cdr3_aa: CASSKYGDRAEQPQHF
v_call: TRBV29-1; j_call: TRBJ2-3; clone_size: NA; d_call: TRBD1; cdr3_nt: TGCAGCGTACAGGGGGCTAGCACAGATACGCAGTATTTT; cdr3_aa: CSVQGASTDTQYF
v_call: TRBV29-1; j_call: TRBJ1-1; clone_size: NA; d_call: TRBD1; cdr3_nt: TGCAGCGTAGCTCAGGGGGCGTCGGTGACTGAAGCTTTCTTT; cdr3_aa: CSVAQGASVTEAFF
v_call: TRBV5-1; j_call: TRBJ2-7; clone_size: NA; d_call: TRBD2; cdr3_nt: TGCGCCAGCAGCTTGCAAGGACTAGCGGGGGAATACGAGCAGTACTTC; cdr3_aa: CASSLQGLAGEYEQYF
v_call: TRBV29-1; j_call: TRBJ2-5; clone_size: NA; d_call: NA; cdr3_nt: TGCAGCGTTGAAGATCCATGGAACAGGGGCGGGAAGACCCAGTACTTC; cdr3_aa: CSVEDPWNRGGKTQYF
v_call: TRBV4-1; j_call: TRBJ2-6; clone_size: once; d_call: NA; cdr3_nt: TGCGCCAGCAGCCAAGAAAGGAGCAGGACAGCCCTTCCTGGGGCCAACGTCCTGACTTTC; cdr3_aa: CASSQERSRTALPGANVLTF
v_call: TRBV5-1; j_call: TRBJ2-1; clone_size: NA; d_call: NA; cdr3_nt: TGCGCCAGCACCCAGATAGGGATAACCCACAATGAGCAGTTCTTC; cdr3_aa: CASTQIGITHNEQFF